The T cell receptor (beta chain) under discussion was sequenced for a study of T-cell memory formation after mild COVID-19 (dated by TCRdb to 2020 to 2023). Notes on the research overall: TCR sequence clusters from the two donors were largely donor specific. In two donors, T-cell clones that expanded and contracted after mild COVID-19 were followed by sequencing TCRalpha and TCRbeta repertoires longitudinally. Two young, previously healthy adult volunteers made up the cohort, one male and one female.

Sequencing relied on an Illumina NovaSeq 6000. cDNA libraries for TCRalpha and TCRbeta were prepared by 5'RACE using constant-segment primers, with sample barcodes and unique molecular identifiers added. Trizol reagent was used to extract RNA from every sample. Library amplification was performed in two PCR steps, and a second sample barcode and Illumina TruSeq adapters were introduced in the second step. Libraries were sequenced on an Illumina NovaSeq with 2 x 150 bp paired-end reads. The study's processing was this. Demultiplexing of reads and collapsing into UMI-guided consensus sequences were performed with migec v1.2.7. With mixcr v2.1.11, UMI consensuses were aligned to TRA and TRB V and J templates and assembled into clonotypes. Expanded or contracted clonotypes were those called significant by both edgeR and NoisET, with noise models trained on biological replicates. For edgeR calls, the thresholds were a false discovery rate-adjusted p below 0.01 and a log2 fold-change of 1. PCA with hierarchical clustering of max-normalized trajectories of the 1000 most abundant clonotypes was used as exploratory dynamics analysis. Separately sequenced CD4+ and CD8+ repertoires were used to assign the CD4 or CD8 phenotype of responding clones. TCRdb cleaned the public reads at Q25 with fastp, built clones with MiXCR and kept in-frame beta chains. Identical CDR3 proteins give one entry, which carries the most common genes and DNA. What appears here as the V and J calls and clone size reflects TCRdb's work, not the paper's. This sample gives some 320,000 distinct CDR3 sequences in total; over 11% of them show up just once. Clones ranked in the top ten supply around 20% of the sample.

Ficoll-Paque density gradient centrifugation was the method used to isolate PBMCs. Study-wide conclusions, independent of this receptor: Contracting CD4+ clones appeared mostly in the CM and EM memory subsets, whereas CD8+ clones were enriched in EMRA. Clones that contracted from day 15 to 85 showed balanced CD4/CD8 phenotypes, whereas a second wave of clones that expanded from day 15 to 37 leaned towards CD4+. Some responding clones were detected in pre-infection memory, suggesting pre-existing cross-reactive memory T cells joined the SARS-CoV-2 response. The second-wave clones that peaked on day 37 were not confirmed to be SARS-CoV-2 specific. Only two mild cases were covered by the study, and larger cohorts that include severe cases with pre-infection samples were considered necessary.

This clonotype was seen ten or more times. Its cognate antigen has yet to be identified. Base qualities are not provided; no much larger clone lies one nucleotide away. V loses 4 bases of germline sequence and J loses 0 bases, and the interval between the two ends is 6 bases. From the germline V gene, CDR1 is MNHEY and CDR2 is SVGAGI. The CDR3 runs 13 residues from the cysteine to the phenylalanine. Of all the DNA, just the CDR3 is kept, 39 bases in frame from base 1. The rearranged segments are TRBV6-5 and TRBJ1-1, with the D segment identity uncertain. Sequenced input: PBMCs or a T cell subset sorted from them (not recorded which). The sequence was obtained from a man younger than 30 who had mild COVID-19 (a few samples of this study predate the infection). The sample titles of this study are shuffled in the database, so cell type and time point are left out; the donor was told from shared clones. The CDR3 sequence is CASSWRVNTEAFF. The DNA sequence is TGTGCCAGCAGTTGGAGAGTGAACACTGAAGCTTTCTTT.